Shown below are 11 T cell receptor beta chains from a single sample sequenced in a study of blood T cell repertoires in COVID-19 (TCRdb year 2020). Libraries were built with the immunoSEQ multiplex PCR assay. Imported from immuneACCESS, the table was reduced by TCRdb to in-frame sequences with V and J called. These copies leave out some clones; in studies compared against another copy, an unresolved V gene accounts for under half, and the cause of the remainder is not known. The sample includes fewer than 300,000 clones, with roughly 85% observed a single time. The ten biggest clones cover less than 4% of the sample. Material for sequencing was peripheral blood. These receptors all come from a woman aged 18-29 years with acute or convalescent COVID-19.

V and J are TRBV11-1 and TRBJ2-1; D is perhaps TRBD2 (5 bases). The V and J ends lost 3 bases and 6 bases respectively, with 9 bases between them. CDR1 is SGHAT, CDR2 FQDESV, per germline (reference sequence). The length of the CDR3 is 13 residues. The CDR3 nucleotides are TGTGCCAGCAGCTTGAGTAGCGCCAATGAGCAGTTCTTC. Its translation: CASSLSSANEQFF.

In DNA form, the CDR3 reads TGTGCCAGCAGCTTAAGTGGGACTTTGGGCACTGAAGCTTTCTTT. This translates into CASSLSGTLGTEAFF. V gene TRBV7-8 combines with J gene TRBJ1-1; possible D gene TRBD1, 5 bases. Germline V lookup: CDR1 SGHVS, CDR2 FQNEAQ. The CDR3 covers 15 residues. V shed 2 bases and J shed 4 bases, with 14 bases lying between them.

The V gene is TRBV27, the J gene TRBJ2-1; a possible D gene is TRBD2 (6 bases). The V gene lost 3 bases and the J gene lost 7 bases, with 16 bases spanning the gap. CDR1 and CDR2 from the germline V gene are MNHEY and SMNVEV (reference sequence). The CDR3 sequence is 15 residues long. The CDR3 nucleotides are TGTGCCAGCAGTTTGTTCGGGAGTAGTTGGAATGAGCAGTTCTTC. As protein: CASSLFGSSWNEQFF.

This sequence joins TRBV5-5 and TRBJ1-3; TRBD1 is a possible D gene (6 bases). The ends were cut back, 0 bases at V and 0 bases at J, with 10 bases in the middle. Germline lookup yields CDR1 SGHKS and CDR2 YYEKEE (reference sequence). This CDR3 has 16 residues. The chain's CDR3 is CASSLGGGPSGNTIYF. CDR3 bases: TGTGCCAGCAGCTTGGGCGGGGGGCCCTCTGGAAACACCATATATTTT.

This chain connects TRBV6-5 to TRBJ2-1; 9 positions agree with TRBD2. After removal of 0 bases from V and 5 bases from J, the junction contained 5 bases not matched to a gene. CDR3 length: 16 residues. Per the germline V gene, CDR1 is MNHEY and CDR2 is SVGAGI. CDR3 nucleotides: TGTGCCAGCAGTTACTCACGCGGGAGGGTAAACAATGAGCAGTTCTTC. The encoded protein is CASSYSRGRVNNEQFF.

The V and J genes are TRBV10-1 and TRBJ2-5; 11 bases match TRBD2. With V trimmed by 4 bases and J by 4 bases, 8 bases remained unmatched. Per the germline V gene, CDR1 is WNHNN and CDR2 is SYGVQD (reference sequence). The CDR3 is 16 amino acids. Here the CDR3 reads CASSVTSGSLLETQYF. CDR3 in DNA: TGCGCCAGCAGTGTCACTAGCGGGAGTCTGCTAGAGACCCAGTACTTC.

V is TRBV6-2 or TRBV6-3 and J is TRBJ2-2, with D possibly TRBD1 on 5 matching bases. The CDR3 loop spans 15 amino acids. Germline values: CDR1 MNHEY, CDR2 SVGEGT. The V and J ends lost 4 bases and 8 bases respectively, with 17 bases between them. This CDR3 is CASSSQDMHFGELFF. Here the CDR3 DNA reads TGTGCCAGCAGTTCGCAGGACATGCATTTTGGGGAGCTGTTTTTT.

This clone was seen only a few times. The genes are TRBV9 and TRBJ1-3, with D hard to call. CDR1 is SGDLS, CDR2 YYNGEE, per germline. Trimming removed 0 bases at V and 3 bases at J, with 10 bases between. The CDR3 spans 15 residues. This chain's CDR3 is CASSVDLGSGNTIYF. CDR3 coding DNA: TGTGCCAGCAGCGTAGATTTGGGCAGTGGAAACACCATATATTTT.

V is TRBV6-2 or TRBV6-3 and J is TRBJ2-7, with D possibly being TRBD1 (6 bases). The V end was cut by 2 bases, the J end by 6 bases, with 14 bases between. The germline V gene encodes CDR1 MNHEY and CDR2 SVGEGT. The CDR3 runs to 14 residues. In nucleotides, the CDR3 is TGTGCCAGCAGTTACACGGGACAAGGCTCCGAGCAGTACTTC. Its translation is CASSYTGQGSEQYF.

The V call is TRBV9, the J call TRBJ1-4; 8 positions agree with TRBD1. Losses at the gene ends were 3 bases for V and 8 bases for J; bases not matched to a gene: 6. CDR1 and CDR2 (germline): SGDLS, YYNGEE. The CDR3 covers 14 residues. The CDR3 nucleotides are TGTGCCAGCAGCGCCGGACAGGGTTCGGAAAAACTGTTTTTT. It is translated as CASSAGQGSEKLFF.

The chain recombines TRBV29-1 with TRBJ2-1; TRBD2 might be the D (6 bases). This CDR3 region has 14 residues. The V and J ends lost 5 bases and 0 bases respectively, with 11 bases between them. The germline V gene encodes CDR1 SQVTM and CDR2 ANQGSEA. As DNA, the CDR3 is TGCAGCGTTCGCCGGGGGAGCTCCTACAATGAGCAGTTCTTC. Translation: CSVRRGSSYNEQFF.